The sequence of this TCR beta chain was determined in a study of shared clonotypes between healthy human individuals. Trimming cost V 2 bases and J 1 base, with 26 bases left between them. CDR1 is SNHLY, CDR2 FYNNEI, per germline. This CDR3 has 20 amino acids. This clone was observed a single time. Profiled with immunoSEQ multiplex PCR; TCRdb holds only in-frame clones, not every one. Counted here are about 1,900,000 clones, around 96% occurring once; the ten biggest clones make up 1% to 1.5%. CD45RO-negative, CCR7-selected cells formed the naive CD8 fraction, which excluded terminally differentiated effector memory CD45RA+ cells.

Sequenced: naive CD8+ T cells sorted from blood. The origin of this receptor is a man in his late teens or twenties in good health. This chain links TRBV2 with TRBJ2-5; TRBD2 is a possible D gene (5 bases). In DNA form, the CDR3 reads TGTGCCAGCAGTGAACCCAACTATTACTCAGCGGAGGTGGGCCAAGAGACCCAGTACTTC. It specifies CASSEPNYYSAEVGQETQYF.